This T cell receptor beta chain was sequenced in a study of shared clonotypes between healthy human individuals. Study details: Per-donor plates numbered three CD4 naive, three CD4 memory, two CD8 naive and one CD8 memory. Study-wide results and caveats: Rarefaction showed that sequencing of sorted subsets was incomplete (despite large depth). When naive CD4 clonotypes were compared across a few donors, about 5% were shared.

Data came from immunoSEQ multiplex PCR; TCRdb stores just in-frame clones and leaves some out. This table has hundreds of thousands of clones, 90% to 96% appearing once. With regard to this clone: Its antigen is still unknown.

Healthy and HIV-negative, the adult donors had no recent acute infections or vaccinations. The CDR3 runs to 14 residues. Trimming pared 0 bases from V and 4 bases from J, leaving 10 bases between. Germline V gives CDR1 WNHNN, CDR2 SYGVQD (reference sequence). Sequencing used naive CD4+ T cells sorted from blood. Noted subset: CD45RA+ positively selected. The clonotype comes from a woman in her twenties or thirties in good health. This chain uses TRBV10-1 with TRBJ2-7, with TRBD1 as a possible D gene (6 bases). For the CDR3, the DNA is TGCGCCAGCAGTGAGTCGACGGGGACATACGAGCAGTACTTC. Encoded protein: CASSESTGTYEQYF.